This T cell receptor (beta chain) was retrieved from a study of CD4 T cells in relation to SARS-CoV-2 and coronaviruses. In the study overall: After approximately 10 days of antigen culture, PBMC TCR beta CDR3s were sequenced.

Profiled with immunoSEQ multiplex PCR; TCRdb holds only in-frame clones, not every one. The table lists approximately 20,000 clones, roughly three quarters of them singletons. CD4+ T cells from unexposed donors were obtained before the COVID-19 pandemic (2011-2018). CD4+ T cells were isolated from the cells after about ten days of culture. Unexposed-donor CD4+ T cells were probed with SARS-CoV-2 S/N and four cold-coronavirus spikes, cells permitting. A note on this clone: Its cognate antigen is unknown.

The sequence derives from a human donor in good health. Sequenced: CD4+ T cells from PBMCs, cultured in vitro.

CDR3 region: CAWSVQWSYEQYF. Here the CDR3 DNA reads TGTGCCTGGAGTGTTCAATGGTCCTACGAGCAGTACTTC. This chain connects TRBV30 to TRBJ2-7, with D unresolved. Germline assignment: CDR1 GTSNPN and CDR2 SVGIG (reference sequence). The V and J ends lost 0 bases and 1 base respectively, with 7 bases between them. The CDR3 loop spans 13 amino acids.